This entry features one TCR beta chain sequence. Its target is not known. TCRdb re-called the reads with MiXCR, one entry per CDR3 protein. The sample yields hundreds of thousands of distinct CDR3 sequences, 30% to 40% seen once. This sample stems from a study of T cell repertoires in cytomegalovirus infection. Study details: Public TCR beta signatures indicated both CMV infection and matching HLA type. Study-wide results and limits: Pooled public TCR beta family frequency picked out CMV carriers with the relevant HLA. Dominant in the ex vivo response were TCR beta clonotypes restricted by HLA-C and specific for CMV.

V lost 5 bases, J lost 0 bases, and 5 bases stayed unmatched. This CDR3 region has 17 residues. Germline V gene lookup returns CDR1 MNHEY and CDR2 SVGAGI. Sequences were obtained from PBMCs. The chain uses TRBV6-5 and TRBJ2-1; 12 positions agree with TRBD2. The origin of this receptor is a human donor in good health (CMV status not recorded). Some clones in this sample may be carry-over from other donors' samples. This chain's CDR3 is CASSTLAGGSSYNEQFF. The DNA for the CDR3 is TGTGCCAGCAGTACCCTAGCGGGGGGGAGCTCCTACAATGAGCAGTTCTTC.